These 2 T cell receptor beta chains share one sample of origin, sequenced in a study of blood T cell repertoires in COVID-19 (dated by TCRdb to 2019 to 2021). The library came from the immunoSEQ multiplex PCR assay. Not all clones reach the TCRdb copy of this immuneACCESS table, which keeps in-frame sequences only. Checked studies attribute under half of the gap to unresolved V genes and leave the rest unexplained. The sample records about 170,000 clones, approximately 87% of which are singletons. Jointly, the top ten make up 9.5% to 13% of the sample. Sequencing was done on a sample of peripheral blood. Receptors originate from an older woman with COVID-19, enrolled during active disease.

This chain uses TRBV11-2 with TRBJ2-7; 7 nucleotides agree with TRBD2. CDR1 SGHAT and CDR2 FQNNGV come from the germline V gene. Unmatched junction bases numbered 8, after V lost 0 bases and J lost 0 bases. This CDR3 spans 17 amino acids. The CDR3 DNA sequence: TGTGCCAGCAGCTTAGACAGTGAGGCTAGCGGCTCCTACGAGCAGTACTTC. Amino acid sequence: CASSLDSEASGSYEQYF.

The chain combines TRBV9 with TRBJ2-7; possibly TRBD2 for D (5 bases). CDR3 length equals 14 residues. Trimming took 4 bases from V and 5 from J, leaving 16 bases between them. Germline V gene data show CDR1 as SGDLS and CDR2 as YYNGEE. CDR3 DNA sequence: TGTGCCAGCAGCCCCGGAACTAGATCCCACGAGCAGTACTTC. It translates to CASSPGTRSHEQYF.